This T cell receptor beta chain was profiled in a study of beta chain features in type 1 diabetes. The study reverse transcribed the entire isolated RNA, so it sequenced expressed TCRB transcripts. Sequencing used immunoSEQ multiplex PCR; TCRdb keeps in-frame clones, though not all of them. The profile covers under 250,000 clones, with roughly a tenth appearing a single time and 1% to 1.5% taken by the ten largest. V shed 4 bases and J shed 7 bases, with 20 bases lying between them. This CDR3 has 15 amino acids. Germline V gene sequence: CDR1 LGHNA, CDR2 YNFKEQ. V usage is TRBV4-2 and J usage is TRBJ2-7; either TRBD1 or TRBD2 may fit D (5 bases each). Source material: central memory CD4+ T cells from blood. This sequence originates from a man between 18 and 29 years old in good health. The CDR3 here is CASSPGPTRSEEQYF. CDR3 coding DNA: TGTGCCAGCAGCCCGGGGCCGACAAGGTCGGAGGAGCAGTACTTC.